The clone carrying this T cell receptor beta chain was counted between two and nine times. The CDR3 runs 14 residues. The V gene's germline CDR1 is LGHNA and CDR2 YSLEER. The V and J ends lost 0 bases and 8 bases respectively, with 10 bases between them. The data derive from a study of identical twins. TCRdb re-analysed the 5' RACE reads in MiXCR, keeping a single row per CDR3 protein. The sample gives hundreds of thousands of distinct CDR3 sequences, approximately 24% of which show up once; around 3% is in the top ten. This sample also appeared in a second study, on T cells expressing NK-cell markers. This second report adds: Eight donors were sequenced, seven testing HCMV-seropositive and one testing seronegative.

This TCR derives from a woman under 30 in good health. The specimen sequenced was CD4+ T cells sorted from blood. The J gene is TRBJ1-4, the V gene TRBV4-3; D is undetermined. CDR3 nucleotide sequence: TGCGCCAGCAGCCAAGATCAAGTGCAGGAAAAACTGTTTTTT. Protein sequence: CASSQDQVQEKLFF.